Described below is a single TCR beta chain sequence and its context. The data are from a study of cytomegalovirus exposure and HLA in healthy donors. The overall study: From about 180 million T cells, an earlier analysis saw roughly 100 million unique TCR beta sequences. Early released data comprised 80 million or so unique TCRs from HLA-typed donors.

Amplification used 60 Vbeta primers and 13 Jbeta primers. Profiled with immunoSEQ multiplex PCR; TCRdb holds only in-frame clones, not every one. The sample lists over 95,000 clones; 77% were seen once. V was clipped by 1 base and J by 2 bases; unmatched bases: 7. The germline CDR1 and CDR2 sequences are SGHRS and YFSETQ. The CDR3 totals 16 residues. This clonotype was obtained from a man in his forties or fifties in good health and CMV-seropositive. V and J are TRBV5-1 and TRBJ2-7; 9 bases match TRBD2. The sample comprised PBMCs. CDR3 residues: CASSLRSSGTPYEQYF. The CDR3 DNA follows: TGCGCCAGCAGCTTGAGGTCTAGCGGGACTCCCTACGAGCAGTACTTC. Using reference TRBV5-1 and TRBJ2-7 for the parts outside the CDR3, the full variable domain is KAGVTQTPRYLIKTRGQQVTLSCSPISGHRSVSWYQQTPGQGLQFLFEYFSETQRNKGNFPGRFSGRQFSNSRSEMNVSTLELGDSALYLCASSLRSSGTPYEQYFGPGTRLTVT.